The clone carrying this TCR beta chain was counted only a few times. Per the germline V gene, CDR1 is GTSNPN and CDR2 is SVGIG (reference sequence). V shed 1 base and J 10 bases; nucleotides not matched to a gene: 4. The CDR3 is made up of 12 amino acids. TCRdb itself ran the 5' RACE reads through MiXCR, one entry per CDR3 protein. The sample carries 45,000 to 60,000 distinct CDR3 sequences, less than 8% recorded once. This entry comes from a study of T cells after yellow fever vaccination. Regarding the study as a whole: Most primary-vaccination clones reappeared after the booster (about 96% CD4, about 90% CD8).

The sample consisted of CD8+ T cells not binding an NS4B(214-222) dextramer, sorted from PBMCs, taken about 49 days after the first yellow fever vaccination. The clonotype was recovered from a man younger than 30 who received the YFV17D yellow fever vaccine. V usage is TRBV30 and J usage is TRBJ2-3; 8 bases are shared with TRBD2. CDR3 sequence reads: CAWSELAVAQYF. CDR3 DNA sequence: TGTGCCTGGAGTGAACTAGCGGTGGCGCAGTATTTT.